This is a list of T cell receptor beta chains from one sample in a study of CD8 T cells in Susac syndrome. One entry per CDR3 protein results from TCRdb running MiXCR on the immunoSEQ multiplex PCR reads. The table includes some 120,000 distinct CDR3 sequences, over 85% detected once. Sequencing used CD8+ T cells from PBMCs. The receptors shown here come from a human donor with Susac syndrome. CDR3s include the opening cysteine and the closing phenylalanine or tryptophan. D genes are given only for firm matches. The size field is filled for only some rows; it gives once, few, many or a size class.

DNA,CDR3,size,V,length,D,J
TGCAGCGTTGAACCCGGATCGGGCGATGGCTACACCTTC,CSVEPGSGDGYTF,.,TRBV29-1,13,.,TRBJ1-2
TGTGCCAGCAGCGTAGGGGACTCTTCCTACGAGCAGTACTTC,CASSVGDSSYEQYF,few,TRBV9,14,.,TRBJ2-7
TGTGCCAGCAGTGGACTAGCGGAGATCTACGAGCAGTACTTC,CASSGLAEIYEQYF,.,TRBV6-2/TRBV6-3,14,TRBD2,TRBJ2-7
TGTGCCAGCAGTTTTAGGGGGCCCTACGAGCAGTACTTC,CASSFRGPYEQYF,once,TRBV27,13,TRBD1,TRBJ2-7
TGTGCCAGCAGCCCCACTTTGGTAGCGGTCCCATTCACAGATACGCAGTATTTT,CASSPTLVAVPFTDTQYF,.,TRBV7-8,18,.,TRBJ2-3
TGTGCCAGCAGCCCGAGGCTAGCGGGAGTACACTACAATGAGCAGTTCTTC,CASSPRLAGVHYNEQFF,.,TRBV7-9,17,TRBD2,TRBJ2-1
TGTGCCAGCAGCGCGGGAGGCGGGGCTGGAAACACCATATATTTT,CASSAGGGAGNTIYF,.,TRBV9,15,.,TRBJ1-3
TGTGCCAGCAGTCCCCCTAGCGTTCGGACCTACAATGAGCAGTTCTTC,CASSPPSVRTYNEQFF,.,TRBV6-2/TRBV6-3,16,.,TRBJ2-1
TGTGCCAGCAGTGAAGGGCAGGGGAGCCCCACTGAAGCTTTCTTT,CASSEGQGSPTEAFF,few,TRBV6-1,15,.,TRBJ1-1
TGCAGTGCGGGGACACTTAGGCTTGATTCACCCCTCCACTTT,CSAGTLRLDSPLHF,once,TRBV20-1,14,.,TRBJ1-6
TGTGCCAGCAGCTTTAGGGGTCATCCCAATCAGCCCCAGCATTTT,CASSFRGHPNQPQHF,.,TRBV13,15,.,TRBJ1-5
TGTGCCTGGAGTGTCTTGAGTCAAGAGACCCAGTACTTC,CAWSVLSQETQYF,.,TRBV30,13,.,TRBJ2-5
TGTGCCTGGAGTGTACGTTCAGGGTCGGATGAAGCTTTCTTT,CAWSVRSGSDEAFF,.,TRBV30,14,.,TRBJ1-1